These T cell receptor beta chains were read from a single sample in a study of Ad26.COV2.S vaccination and SARS-CoV-2 variants. The assay was immunoSEQ multiplex PCR, and TCRdb's table has in-frame clones only and misses some. The data show over 400,000 clones, with around 93% seen just once and about 1.7% held by the top ten. Specimen: peripheral blood, collected in a trial of Ad26.COV2.S vaccine versus placebo. These TCRs come from a person between 18 and 65 years old who received the Ad26.COV2.S COVID-19 vaccine or a placebo. Both conserved end residues are trimmed from each CDR3.

length,V,CDR3
14,TRBV4-3,ASSQDRGLALYEQY
15,TRBV28,ASSPTWLAGDLYEQY
13,TRBV10-2,ASSESRQGRSPQH
12,TRBV10-1,ASSELRVWNEQF
11,TRBV12-3/TRBV12-4,ASSLAGGVGQF
14,TRBV27,ASSLWAGGMNTEAF
12,TRBV3-1/TRBV3-2,ASSRMTGSYEQY
14,TRBV11-3,ASSPNDGRGGTEAF
10,TRBV18,ASSSSTDTQY
12,TRBV18,ASSPGTGDYEQY
11,TRBV5-6,ASSLSWDTEAF
12,TRBV28,ASNPGHLNEKLF
12,TRBV5-1,ASSSGDRGPEAF
12,TRBV2,ASSEEGGPAEQF
12,TRBV9,ASSGRQGIGEQY
12,TRBV11-2,ASTYSAGPDEQF
13,TRBV28,ASRSPTGAGQPQH
12,TRBV11-2,ASSFGQGSYEQY
13,TRBV9,ASSSKGGANQLQH
11,TRBV6-4,ASSFGTVYGYT
14,TRBV30,AWSVGTRWNGNTIY
13,TRBV11-2,ASSLMDRAHYGYT
14,TRBV14,ASSQGIWELGAEAF
14,TRBV4-3,ASSQDPGGNTDTQY
12,TRBV5-1,ASNHQGAAYEQY
11,TRBV6-5,ASSLTGWDGYT
14,TRBV27,ASSPTRGMGTDTQY
12,TRBV7-2,ASSLSRSTDTQY
14,TRBV28,ASSLMAQGRGQPQH
11,TRBV29-1,SVSYSGANVLT
13,TRBV7-9,ASSLVERGNYEQY
14,TRBV5-8,ASSPGQPGVYNEQF
13,TRBV21-1,ASSNRGQGGCEQY
13,TRBV9,ASSVTGGVNEKLF
13,TRBV10-3,AISKTSGVSHEQY
15,TRBV27,ASSLSKQGAWNSPLH
11,TRBV10-3,AISGGSIDTQY
12,TRBV2,ASTRKLFTDTQY
14,TRBV12-5,ASGLIQGLGSTEAF
15,TRBV6-2/TRBV6-3,ASSLDRARELNTEAF
16,TRBV7-2,ASSHRLAGGLLGETQY
12,TRBV18,ASRDGTLDEKLF
12,TRBV10-3,AVRQGTSGNTIY
18,TRBV10-3,AISGIWSGTGILAKNIQY
11,TRBV6-1,ASSDRVYNEQF
13,TRBV28,ASKIGSGYNSPLH
9,TRBV28,ASRSNQPQH
12,TRBV6-6,ASSSTGANYGYT
15,TRBV4-3,ASSQDPAGINTGELF